The clone carrying this T cell receptor (beta chain) has a handful of counts. The data were obtained in a study of technical replicates of blood from several donors. The assay was immunoSEQ multiplex PCR, and TCRdb's table has in-frame clones only and misses some. Here the sample spans more than 75,000 clones, around 92% being singletons. Trimming shortened V by 4 bases and J by 7 bases, and 25 bases separated the two germline ends. From germline, CDR1 is SEHNR and CDR2 FQNEAQ (reference sequence). The CDR3 runs to 17 residues. Source material: T cells isolated from PBMCs. The receptor was derived from a human donor in good health. The chain joins TRBV7-9 to TRBJ1-1; D is ambiguous. The CDR3 DNA follows: TGTGCCAGCAGCTCCTTTCGAGGATCGCCCTTTTCGAATGAAGCTTTCTTT. As protein: CASSSFRGSPFSNEAFF.